This TCR beta chain was profiled in a study of monozygotic twins with inflammatory bowel disease. Study-wide results and caveats: Especially where disease activity was present, IBD patients had fewer clonotypes in common with others than healthy twins did.

Worth noting for this clonotype: Its matching antigen is unknown.

Blood was drawn once per donor, and each sample measured 2 to 3 ml. TCRdb re-called the 5' RACE reads; one entry per CDR3 protein, DNA not given. This listing includes roughly 330,000 distinct CDR3 sequences. The CDR3 length is 15 residues. Germline CDR1 is KGHDR and CDR2 is SFDVKD. The rearrangement links TRBV24-1 to TRBJ2-1; TCRdb returns TRBD2, unconfirmable since there is no DNA. This sequence originates from a human donor with ulcerative colitis or Crohn's disease, or a healthy co-twin of an affected twin (not recorded which). Sequencing was performed on blood. CDR3 loop: CATSGPDSFYNEQFF.